These T cell receptor beta chains were read from a single sample in a study of T cell responses to AZD1222 COVID-19 vaccine. Only in-frame clones appear in the TCRdb table, and some are missing; sequencing was by immunoSEQ multiplex PCR. The repertoire holds around 150,000 clones, with about 82% as singletons. Sequences were derived from peripheral blood, sampled 28 days after the second dose of the MenACWY control vaccine. These TCRs come from an adult who received the MenACWY meningococcal vaccine as a control. CDR3s leave out the opening cysteine and the closing phenylalanine or tryptophan. D genes are given only for firm matches.

J gene: TRBJ1-2; D gene: TRBD1; V gene: TRBV7-3; CDR3 protein: ASSPGGGDYGYT
J gene: TRBJ2-3; D gene: -; V gene: TRBV5-1; CDR3 protein: ASSLMKLAGADTQY
J gene: TRBJ1-2; D gene: -; V gene: TRBV24-1; CDR3 protein: ATSEQLNYGYT
J gene: TRBJ1-1; D gene: TRBD1; V gene: TRBV9; CDR3 protein: ASSARDRGSNTEAF
J gene: TRBJ1-1; D gene: -; V gene: TRBV9; CDR3 protein: ASRPGVGSNTEAF
J gene: TRBJ2-7; D gene: -; V gene: TRBV5-6; CDR3 protein: ASSSPQGGGYEQY
J gene: TRBJ1-1; D gene: -; V gene: TRBV3-1/TRBV3-2; CDR3 protein: ASSRNGNMNTEAF
J gene: TRBJ1-1; D gene: -; V gene: TRBV6-5; CDR3 protein: ASSYGPTVEAF
J gene: TRBJ2-7; D gene: -; V gene: TRBV19; CDR3 protein: ASSLGLVYEQY
J gene: TRBJ1-3; D gene: -; V gene: TRBV28; CDR3 protein: ASTSGGASGNTIY
J gene: TRBJ2-7; D gene: -; V gene: TRBV5-4; CDR3 protein: ASSFSPGDPSYEQY
J gene: TRBJ1-1; D gene: -; V gene: TRBV29-1; CDR3 protein: SVEHGVNTEAF
J gene: TRBJ1-1; D gene: -; V gene: TRBV5-1; CDR3 protein: ASSETQSSTEAF
J gene: TRBJ1-2; D gene: TRBD1; V gene: TRBV24-1; CDR3 protein: ATSQEGGSSGYT
J gene: TRBJ1-2; D gene: -; V gene: TRBV7-6; CDR3 protein: ASSPTDSAWGYT
J gene: TRBJ2-1; D gene: -; V gene: TRBV9; CDR3 protein: ASSPRGGPAGEQF
J gene: TRBJ1-4; D gene: -; V gene: TRBV19; CDR3 protein: ASSIWGGSTNEKLF
J gene: TRBJ2-1; D gene: -; V gene: TRBV6-2/TRBV6-3; CDR3 protein: ASSYSDISGEQF
J gene: TRBJ1-1; D gene: TRBD1; V gene: TRBV5-1; CDR3 protein: ASSLDGQGATGAF
J gene: TRBJ1-1; D gene: -; V gene: TRBV27; CDR3 protein: ASSAKPGPKNTEAF
J gene: TRBJ1-5; D gene: -; V gene: TRBV19; CDR3 protein: ASTTSGRGNQPQH
J gene: TRBJ2-1; D gene: -; V gene: TRBV27; CDR3 protein: ASSLSSRQPMGEQF
J gene: TRBJ1-6; D gene: -; V gene: TRBV6-5; CDR3 protein: ASSDSVMALH
J gene: TRBJ1-6; D gene: -; V gene: TRBV7-9; CDR3 protein: ASSLEVDSPLH
J gene: TRBJ1-6; D gene: -; V gene: TRBV5-1; CDR3 protein: ASSLEGTGGSPLH
J gene: TRBJ1-6; D gene: TRBD1; V gene: TRBV7-9; CDR3 protein: ASSLGQGTDNSPLH
J gene: TRBJ1-2; D gene: -; V gene: TRBV20-1; CDR3 protein: SAGTYYGYT
J gene: TRBJ2-7; D gene: -; V gene: TRBV19; CDR3 protein: ASSVWTSYEQY
J gene: TRBJ2-2; D gene: -; V gene: TRBV10-3; CDR3 protein: AIRDHPQGIGELF
J gene: TRBJ1-1; D gene: -; V gene: TRBV10-3; CDR3 protein: AIRRAGQRDTEAF
J gene: TRBJ2-1; D gene: -; V gene: TRBV5-1; CDR3 protein: ASSLFPSVVQSYNEQF
J gene: TRBJ2-1; D gene: -; V gene: TRBV6-2/TRBV6-3; CDR3 protein: ASSFPSNEQF
J gene: TRBJ2-2; D gene: TRBD1; V gene: TRBV10-2; CDR3 protein: ASSVTGQDTGELF
J gene: TRBJ2-2; D gene: -; V gene: TRBV5-4; CDR3 protein: ASKMEVGSLF
J gene: TRBJ2-7; D gene: -; V gene: TRBV3-1/TRBV3-2; CDR3 protein: ASSRGAAQY
J gene: TRBJ2-7; D gene: TRBD1; V gene: TRBV5-6; CDR3 protein: ASSFDRAYEQY
J gene: TRBJ1-2; D gene: -; V gene: TRBV30; CDR3 protein: AWMNRADYGYT
J gene: TRBJ1-4; D gene: -; V gene: TRBV7-8; CDR3 protein: ASSLFRGMYEKLF
J gene: TRBJ1-1; D gene: -; V gene: TRBV29-1; CDR3 protein: SAVVRRLNTEAF
J gene: TRBJ2-1; D gene: -; V gene: TRBV28; CDR3 protein: ASSLEGLGSLQF
J gene: TRBJ1-4; D gene: -; V gene: TRBV7-9; CDR3 protein: ASSRPAGASRSNEKLF
J gene: TRBJ1-4; D gene: -; V gene: TRBV19; CDR3 protein: ASTGGKITNEKLF
J gene: TRBJ2-1; D gene: TRBD2; V gene: TRBV28; CDR3 protein: ASRPLPGLANYNEQF
J gene: TRBJ2-1; D gene: TRBD2; V gene: TRBV19; CDR3 protein: ASRSHTSGMSNSVNEQF
J gene: TRBJ1-3; D gene: -; V gene: TRBV19; CDR3 protein: ASSTNRDLKFPGNTIY
J gene: TRBJ1-4; D gene: -; V gene: TRBV30; CDR3 protein: AWSLKAGDEKLF
J gene: TRBJ2-3; D gene: -; V gene: TRBV10-3; CDR3 protein: AISEVAAGTDTQY
J gene: TRBJ2-2; D gene: TRBD2; V gene: TRBV7-2; CDR3 protein: ASSLGFSGSGGELF
J gene: TRBJ2-7; D gene: -; V gene: TRBV28; CDR3 protein: ASTAVRDSYEQY
J gene: TRBJ1-1; D gene: -; V gene: TRBV19; CDR3 protein: ASSGDRENTEAF
J gene: TRBJ2-7; D gene: -; V gene: TRBV19; CDR3 protein: ASSLAGSYEQY
J gene: TRBJ1-6; D gene: -; V gene: TRBV5-5; CDR3 protein: ASSRTVPRNSPLH
J gene: TRBJ1-2; D gene: -; V gene: TRBV11-2; CDR3 protein: ASSLGGNYGYT
J gene: TRBJ1-2; D gene: TRBD1; V gene: TRBV7-2; CDR3 protein: ASSYRGRDTNYGYT
J gene: TRBJ1-4; D gene: -; V gene: TRBV27; CDR3 protein: ASIPGSLF
J gene: TRBJ2-1; D gene: -; V gene: TRBV19; CDR3 protein: ASSIPPGVDEQF
J gene: TRBJ2-1; D gene: TRBD2; V gene: TRBV28; CDR3 protein: ASNKLGLAGGFSYNEQF